This T cell receptor beta chain was captured in a study of T cell responses to AZD1222 COVID-19 vaccine. Regarding this clone: Its antigen is unknown. Other nucleotide sequences in the sample specify the same CDR3.

Sequencing used immunoSEQ multiplex PCR; TCRdb keeps in-frame clones, though not all of them. The top ten clones hold approximately 1.5% of a sample with roughly 170,000 clones, under 95% of them seen once. Whole-study results and caveats: Spike as a whole was targeted by vaccine-associated CD4 TCRs, dominant at 160-218 and 743-854. Females made up more of the donors, who were largely white British, and clonal diversity may have come out too low. Sampling that yielded the repertoires occurred only after the peak T cell response. At study baseline, merely several AZD1222 recipients were seropositive.

There are 13 residues in the CDR3. The germline CDR1 and CDR2 sequences are LNHDA and SQIVND (reference sequence). Trimming left V 2 bases short and J 0 bases short, with 4 bases between. The rearrangement links TRBV19 to TRBJ1-1, with D unclear. Sequenced here: peripheral blood, sampled 28 days after the second AZD1222 dose. The sequence was obtained from an adult who received the AZD1222 COVID-19 vaccine. The CDR3 reads CASSISVNTEAFF. The CDR3, as DNA: TGTGCCAGTAGTATATCCGTGAACACTGAAGCTTTCTTT.